The next 24 T cell receptor beta chains were all read from a single sample in a study of radiotherapy plus CTLA-4 blockade in lung cancer. The protocol was immunoSEQ multiplex PCR, while the TCRdb copy is restricted to in-frame clones and leaves out a portion. Altogether 48,000 or so clones are present, approximately 84% being singletons, with the ten largest covering 4.8%. The specimen was peripheral blood, collected from a patient treated with radiotherapy plus ipilimumab. The receptors were gathered from a human donor with non-small cell lung cancer whose response to radiotherapy plus ipilimumab could not be evaluated.

The chain is built from TRBV19 and TRBJ2-1; no clear D. This CDR3 contains 13 residues. The V end lost 1 base, the J end lost 4 bases, and 5 bases lay between the germline ends. CDR1 is LNHDA and CDR2 is SQIVND in the germline V gene (reference sequence). CDR3 protein: CASSIGEYNEQFF. CDR3 nucleotide sequence: TGTGCCAGTAGTATAGGAGAGTACAATGAGCAGTTCTTC.

This clone is a singleton in its sample. The chain couples TRBV19 to TRBJ1-5, with unresolved D. Germline V gene sequence: CDR1 LNHDA, CDR2 SQIVND (reference sequence). V was pared by 7 bases and J by 2 bases, with 12 bases between. The CDR3 spans 14 residues. The CDR3 DNA follows: TGTGCCAGTACCGCTTACAACGGCAATCAGCCCCAGCATTTT. Protein: CASTAYNGNQPQHF.

The rearrangement uses TRBV30 and TRBJ2-1; TRBD2 matches at 8 bases. CDR1 is GTSNPN and CDR2 is SVGIG in the germline V gene (reference sequence). The length of the CDR3 is 15 residues. V trimming: 0 bases; J trimming: 7 bases; junction bases outside the gene matches: 8. CDR3 nucleotides: TGTGCCTGGAGTGTACTAGCGGAGCCTTGGAATGAGCAGTTCTTC. Translating it yields CAWSVLAEPWNEQFF.

The gene calls are TRBV28 and TRBJ1-5, with D possibly being TRBD1 (6 bases). Germline CDR1 and CDR2: MDHEN and SYDVKM. V shed 3 bases and J shed 2 bases, with 14 bases lying between them. The CDR3 contains 16 residues. CDR3 sequence: CASSLTGRGGNQPQHF. As DNA, the CDR3 is TGTGCCAGCAGTTTGACAGGCCGAGGAGGCAATCAGCCCCAGCATTTT. Complete variable domain (other parts from reference TRBV28 and TRBJ1-5): DVKVTQSSRYLVKRTGEKVFLECVQDMDHENMFWYRQDPGLGLRLIYFSYDVKMKEKGDIPEGYSVSREKKERFSLILESASTNQTSMYLCASSLTGRGGNQPQHFGDGTRLSIL.

The chain couples TRBV27 to TRBJ1-1; D not certain. This CDR3 is 13 amino acids long. The V end lost 6 bases, the J end lost 2 bases, and 10 bases lay between the germline ends. The germline V gene has CDR1 MNHEY and CDR2 SMNVEV (reference sequence). CDR3 coding DNA: TGTGCCAGCAGCACCACGAGAAACACTGAAGCTTTCTTT. Translated: CASSTTRNTEAFF.

The chain recombines TRBV18 with TRBJ2-1; no firm D call. The CDR3 covers 16 residues. CDR1 is KGHSH and CDR2 is LQKENI in the germline V gene. V lost 1 base to trimming and J lost 4 bases, with 14 bases between them. For the CDR3, the DNA is TGTGCCAGCTCACCACGCCAGGCAATTGCATACAATGAGCAGTTCTTC. Translation: CASSPRQAIAYNEQFF.

The chain couples TRBV18 to TRBJ2-2; TRBD2 matches 8 bases. CDR3 length equals 14 residues. Germline V gene lookup returns CDR1 KGHSH and CDR2 LQKENI. V gave up 3 bases and J gave up 6 bases; unmatched junction bases: 3. CDR3 bases: TGTGCCAGCTCACCGCGGGAGGCCCCCGGGGAGCTGTTTTTT. It translates to CASSPREAPGELFF.

J is TRBJ1-1 and V is TRBV6-5; TRBD1 matches at 7 bases. The ends lost 7 bases at V and 5 bases at J; junction bases unmatched: 7. Germline values: CDR1 MNHEY, CDR2 SVGAGI. This CDR3 spans 13 amino acids. CDR3 loop: CASTLQGGTEAFF. As DNA, the CDR3 is TGTGCCAGCACCCTCCAGGGGGGAACTGAAGCTTTCTTT.

The chain is built from TRBV18 and TRBJ2-3; 8 nucleotides align to TRBD2. The germline CDR1 and CDR2 sequences are KGHSH and LQKENI. CDR3 length: 17 amino acids. Losses at the gene ends were 0 bases for V and 1 base for J; bases not matched to a gene: 6. CDR3 in DNA: TGTGCCAGCTCACCACCGTTGAGCGGGAGTGGCACAGATACGCAGTATTTT. Translating gives CASSPPLSGSGTDTQYF.

The chain recombines TRBV14 with TRBJ1-6, with D tentatively TRBD1 (6 bases). This CDR3 is built from 13 residues. V lost 6 bases and J 8 bases, leaving 11 bases between the germline ends. Germline-derived CDR1 and CDR2 are SGHDN and FVKESK. The chain's CDR3 is CASSPTGYSPLHF. Written as DNA, the CDR3 is TGTGCCAGCAGTCCTACAGGGTATTCACCCCTCCACTTT. Full variable domain (outside the CDR3, taken from reference TRBV14 and TRBJ1-6): EAGVTQFPSHSVIEKGQTVTLRCDPISGHDNLYWYRRVMGKEIKFLLHFVKESKQDESGMPNNRFLAERTGGTYSTLKVQPAELEDSGVYFCASSPTGYSPLHFGNGTRLTVT.

V is TRBV19 and J is TRBJ2-2; 9 bases agree with TRBD2. Germline V gene sequence: CDR1 LNHDA, CDR2 SQIVND (reference sequence). The junction had 7 bases not matched to a gene; V was cut back by 5 bases and J by 6 bases. This CDR3 has 15 amino acids. CDR3 region: CASSPRREGSGELFF. The CDR3 DNA sequence: TGTGCCAGTAGTCCTAGGCGGGAGGGTTCCGGGGAGCTGTTTTTT.

This clone ranks as medium-sized. V is TRBV19 and J is TRBJ1-5; 7 bases match TRBD1. The CDR3 length is 15 residues. Germline V gene lookup returns CDR1 LNHDA and CDR2 SQIVND (reference sequence). V shed 7 bases and J 2 bases; nucleotides not matched to a gene: 8. CDR3 DNA sequence: TGTGCCAGTACCCCCTACAGGGGACGCAATCAGCCCCAGCATTTT. Protein product: CASTPYRGRNQPQHF.

This chain joins TRBV2 and TRBJ2-3; maybe TRBD2 (5 bases). Germline V gene sequence: CDR1 SNHLY, CDR2 FYNNEI. This CDR3 spans 14 amino acids. Deletions cut 7 bases from V and 0 bases from J, with 11 bases between. Written as DNA, the CDR3 is TGTGCCAGCAAAGGAGGTGCCAGCACAGATACGCAGTATTTT. This encodes CASKGGASTDTQYF.

The chain uses TRBV5-1 and TRBJ2-1; perhaps TRBD1 as D (5 bases). V lost 4 bases and J 10 bases, leaving 15 bases between the germline ends. This CDR3 spans 13 amino acids. Germline CDR1 reads SGHRS; CDR2 reads YFSETQ. In DNA form, the CDR3 reads TGCGCCAGCAGCGCAGACCCAGGGCTAGAGCAGTTCTTC. Translation gives CASSADPGLEQFF.

This chain connects TRBV7-9 to TRBJ2-6; 9 nucleotides align to TRBD1. The CDR3 has 15 amino acids. With V trimmed by 5 bases and J by 4 bases, 3 bases remained unmatched. Per germline, CDR1 SEHNR and CDR2 FQNEAQ (reference sequence). The CDR3 DNA follows: TGTGCCAGCAGCCACAGGGGGCTAGGGGCCAACGTCCTGACTTTC. Translated: CASSHRGLGANVLTF. The variable domain in full, with the rest retrieved from reference TRBV7-9 and TRBJ2-6, is DTGVSQNPRHKITKRGQNVTFRCDPISEHNRLYWYRQTLGQGPEFLTYFQNEAQLEKSRLLSDRFSAERPKGSFSTLEIQRTEQGDSAMYLCASSHRGLGANVLTFGAGSRLTVL.

To note about this clone: Other DNA sequences of this sample code for an identical CDR3. The chain couples TRBV7-3 to TRBJ2-2, with D unresolved. V was trimmed by 5 bases and J by 4 bases, leaving 8 bases between them. This CDR3 spans 13 amino acids. Germline values: CDR1 SGHTA, CDR2 FQGTGA. As DNA, the CDR3 is TGTGCCAGCAGCACGACGGGCACCGGGGAGCTGTTTTTT. This encodes CASSTTGTGELFF.

The chain couples TRBV9 to TRBJ1-2, with 8 positions matching TRBD1. The CDR3 consists of 14 residues. J lost 2 bases, V lost 3 bases, and 3 bases had no gene match. CDR1 SGDLS and CDR2 YYNGEE come from the germline V gene. The CDR3 coding sequence is TGTGCCAGCAGCGAGGGACAGGAGAACTATGGCTACACCTTC. Translating it yields CASSEGQENYGYTF.

This chain connects TRBV28 to TRBJ1-4, with D uncertain. Trimming left V 3 bases short and J 8 bases short, with 13 bases between. This CDR3 comprises 14 residues. Germline V lookup: CDR1 MDHEN, CDR2 SYDVKM. The CDR3: CASSFRQVAEKLFF. The CDR3 DNA follows: TGTGCCAGCAGTTTCAGGCAGGTGGCAGAAAAACTGTTTTTT.

This chain joins TRBV19 and TRBJ2-1; 12 bases line up with TRBD2. V was pared by 6 bases and J by 3 bases, with 9 bases of the junction left unmatched. The CDR3 spans 17 residues. Germline assignment: CDR1 LNHDA and CDR2 SQIVND (reference sequence). CDR3 amino acids: CASRRLAGAQGYNEQFF. As DNA, the CDR3 is TGTGCCAGTAGGAGACTAGCGGGAGCCCAGGGCTACAATGAGCAGTTCTTC.

The genes are TRBV20-1 and TRBJ1-2; D call uncertain. The CDR3 totals 11 residues. Germline-derived CDR1 and CDR2 are DFQATT and SNEGSKA (reference sequence). The V gene lost 6 bases and the J gene lost 8 bases, with 13 bases spanning the gap. The CDR3 nucleotides read TGCAGTGCGAATGGGCCAGGCGGCTACACCTTC. Residues: CSANGPGGYTF.

The chain uses TRBV7-3 and TRBJ1-2, with 9 bases aligning to TRBD1. The germline V gene encodes CDR1 SGHTA and CDR2 FQGTGA. The CDR3 runs 15 residues. V lost 0 bases to trimming and J lost 8 bases; unmatched junction nucleotides: 7. CDR3 protein: CASSLTPGQGGGYTF. CDR3 in DNA: TGTGCCAGCAGCTTAACCCCGGGACAGGGCGGGGGCTACACCTTC.

The chain is built from TRBV28 and TRBJ2-4; 7 positions match TRBD1. Germline-derived CDR1 and CDR2 are MDHEN and SYDVKM. With V trimmed by 5 bases and J by 6 bases, 10 bases remained unmatched. The CDR3 spans 15 residues. The CDR3 is CASSPPGGRVNIQYF. For the CDR3, the DNA is TGTGCCAGCAGTCCACCAGGGGGTCGGGTAAACATTCAGTACTTC.

The J gene is TRBJ2-3, the V gene TRBV19; 12 nucleotides match TRBD2. This CDR3 spans 17 amino acids. Germline V gene lookup returns CDR1 LNHDA and CDR2 SQIVND (reference sequence). V was pared by 4 bases and J by 0 bases, with 5 bases of the junction left unmatched. CDR3: CASSTGLAGPSTDTQYF. As DNA, the CDR3 is TGTGCCAGTAGTACCGGACTAGCGGGACCTAGCACAGATACGCAGTATTTT.

Only one count was recorded for this clone. The chain has TRBV15 and TRBJ1-5, with D unresolved. This CDR3 spans 14 amino acids. Germline CDR1 is LNHNV and CDR2 is YYDKDF (reference sequence). The germline V and J ends were trimmed by 2 bases and 0 bases, with 5 bases remaining between them. DNA for the CDR3: TGTGCCACCAGCAGATCCAGTAGCAATCAGCCCCAGCATTTT. Translation gives CATSRSSSNQPQHF.